This T cell receptor beta chain is from a study of technical replicates of blood from a few donors. TCRdb keeps only in-frame clones here, not all; method: immunoSEQ multiplex PCR. The sample shows around 63,000 clones, 95% to 98% of them seen only once. The CDR3 runs to 15 residues. V lost 2 bases and J lost 2, with 11 bases in between. The germline CDR1 and CDR2 sequences are SGHTS and YDEGEE. V and J are TRBV5-8 and TRBJ2-1; no reliable D call. This sequence originates from a human donor in good health. Source material: T cells isolated from PBMCs. CDR3 sequence (DNA): TGTGCCAGCAGCTTCGATTATACAGCCTACAATGAGCAGTTCTTC. Its protein product is CASSFDYTAYNEQFF.